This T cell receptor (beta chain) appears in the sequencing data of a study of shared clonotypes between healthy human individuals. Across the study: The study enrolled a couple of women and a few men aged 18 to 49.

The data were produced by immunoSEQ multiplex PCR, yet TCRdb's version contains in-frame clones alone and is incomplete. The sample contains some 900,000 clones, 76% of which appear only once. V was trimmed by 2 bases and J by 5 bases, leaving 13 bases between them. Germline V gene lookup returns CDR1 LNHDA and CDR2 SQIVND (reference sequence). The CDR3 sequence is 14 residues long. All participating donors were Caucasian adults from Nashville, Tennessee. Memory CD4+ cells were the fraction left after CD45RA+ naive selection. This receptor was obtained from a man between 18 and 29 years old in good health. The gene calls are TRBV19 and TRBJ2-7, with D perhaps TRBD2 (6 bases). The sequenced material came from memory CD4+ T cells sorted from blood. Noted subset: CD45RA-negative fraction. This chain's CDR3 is CASSIRGVLHEQYF. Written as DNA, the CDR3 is TGTGCCAGTAGTATACGCGGGGTTCTGCACGAGCAGTACTTC.